Detailed here is one T cell receptor (beta chain). Authors' analysis steps: The assay estimated nucleated cells by amplifying reference gene primers. The method was immunoSEQ multiplex PCR; TCRdb's version includes in-frame clones alone and lacks a portion of them. The V and J calls and clone size were taken over from that table, and D and trimming were inferred from the DNA. Of about 150,000 clones in the sample, 75% to 85% were seen once. The data were taken from a study of blood T cell repertoires in COVID-19. As for the study in general: Samples came from the United States, Italy and Spain, spanning acute and convalescent COVID-19. T cells, B-cell-depleted T cells, or PBMCs provided the cDNA or gDNA that served as material.

V gave up 7 bases and J gave up 2 bases, with 15 bases separating them. The CDR3 totals 14 residues. CDR1 is SNHLY, CDR2 FYNNEI, per germline. The TCR comes from a man in his fifties or sixties with acute or convalescent COVID-19. The specimen was peripheral blood. This chain connects TRBV2 to TRBJ2-7; perhaps TRBD1 as D (5 bases). This CDR3 is CASTPWQGTYEQYF. CDR3 DNA sequence: TGTGCCAGCACCCCTTGGCAGGGTACCTACGAGCAGTACTTC.